This T cell receptor beta chain comes out of a study of cytomegalovirus exposure and HLA in healthy donors. V shed 5 bases and J 9 bases; nucleotides not matched to a gene: 10. The CDR3 covers 14 residues. Germline CDR1 SGHTA, CDR2 FQGTGA. The PCR made use of 60 Vbeta and 13 Jbeta primers. Assay used: immunoSEQ multiplex PCR; TCRdb lists only in-frame clones, some missing. This table holds 50,000 to 70,000 clones, more than 65% found once. Sequencing was done on a sample of PBMCs. This sequence was found in a middle-aged man in good health and CMV-seropositive. V and J are TRBV7-3 and TRBJ2-1; 7 positions agree with TRBD1. The CDR3 protein is CASSLTPGQTEQFF. As DNA, the CDR3 is TGTGCCAGCAGCCTGACCCCGGGACAGACTGAGCAGTTCTTC.